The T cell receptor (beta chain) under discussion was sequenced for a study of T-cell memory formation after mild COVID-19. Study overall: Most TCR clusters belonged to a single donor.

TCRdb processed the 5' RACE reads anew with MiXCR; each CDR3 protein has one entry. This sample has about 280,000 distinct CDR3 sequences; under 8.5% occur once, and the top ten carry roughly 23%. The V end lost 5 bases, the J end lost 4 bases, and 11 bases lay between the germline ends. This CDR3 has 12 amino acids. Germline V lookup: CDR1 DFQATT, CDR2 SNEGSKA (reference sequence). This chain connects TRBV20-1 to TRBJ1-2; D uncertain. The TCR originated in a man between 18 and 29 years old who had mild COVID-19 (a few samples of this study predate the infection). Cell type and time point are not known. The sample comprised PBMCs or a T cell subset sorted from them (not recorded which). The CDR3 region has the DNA TGCAGTGCTTCGGGCAGAGCCTATGGCTACACCTTC. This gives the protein CSASGRAYGYTF.